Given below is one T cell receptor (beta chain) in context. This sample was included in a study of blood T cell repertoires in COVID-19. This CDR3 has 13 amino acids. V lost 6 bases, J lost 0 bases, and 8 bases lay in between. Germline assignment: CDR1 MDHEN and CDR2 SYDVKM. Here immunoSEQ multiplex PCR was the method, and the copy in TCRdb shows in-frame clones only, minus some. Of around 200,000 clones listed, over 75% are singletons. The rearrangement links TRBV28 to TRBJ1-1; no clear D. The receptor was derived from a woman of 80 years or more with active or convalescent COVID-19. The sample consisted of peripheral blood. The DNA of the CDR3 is TGTGCCAGCAGGACACATTTGAACACTGAAGCTTTCTTT. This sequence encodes CASRTHLNTEAFF.